This is a list of T cell receptor beta chains from one sample in a study of identical twins. TCRdb fed the 5' RACE reads into MiXCR, producing one record per CDR3 protein. Here the sample spans 1,800,000 or so distinct CDR3 sequences, under 35% being singletons. The sequenced material came from cord blood. Receptors were obtained from a newborn girl in good health. Both conserved end residues are part of each CDR3. Each record gives: V gene, D gene, J gene, clone size, CDR3 protein, CDR3 DNA. A D gene is named only where the DNA matches it firmly. Size tells how often a clone was seen (once, few, many) or the class of an expanded clone, and some rows leave it out.

V: TRBV14
D: TRBD2
J: TRBJ2-5
size: -
CDR3: CASSPPQPGLAGAWEGNEQYF
DNA: TGTGCCAGCAGCCCACCCCAGCCGGGACTAGCGGGAGCTTGGGAGGGCAATGAGCAGTACTTC

V: TRBV5-1
D: -
J: TRBJ1-2
size: many
CDR3: CASSLGTSNYGYTF
DNA: TGTGCCAGCAGTCTAGGGACGTCTAACTATGGCTACACCTTC

V: TRBV20-1
D: TRBD2
J: TRBJ2-3
size: few
CDR3: CSASKPQLAARTDTQYF
DNA: TGCAGTGCCTCTAAACCTCAACTAGCGGCCCGCACAGATACGCAGTATTTT

V: TRBV10-3
D: TRBD2
J: TRBJ2-7
size: -
CDR3: CAISGSGGLYEQYF
DNA: TGTGCCATCAGTGGTTCGGGAGGGCTCTACGAGCAGTACTTC

V: TRBV29-1
D: -
J: TRBJ1-2
size: few
CDR3: CSVGVGRRNYGYTF
DNA: TGCAGCGTTGGGGTGGGCAGACGAAACTATGGCTACACCTTC

V: TRBV9
D: -
J: TRBJ1-1
size: -
CDR3: CASSVVGRKRNTEAFF
DNA: TGTGCCAGCAGCGTAGTAGGACGAAAACGTAACACTGAAGCTTTCTTT

V: TRBV29-1
D: -
J: TRBJ2-7
size: many
CDR3: CSAKLSSYEQYF
DNA: TGCAGCGCGAAATTGTCCTCCTACGAGCAGTACTTC

V: TRBV20-1
D: -
J: TRBJ2-7
size: few
CDR3: CSASIRFIYEQYF
DNA: TGCAGTGCTAGTATTCGCTTTATCTACGAGCAGTACTTC

V: TRBV15
D: -
J: TRBJ2-7
size: few
CDR3: CATSNYGLNNEQYF
DNA: TGTGCCACCAGCAATTACGGGTTAAACAACGAGCAGTACTTC

V: TRBV19
D: -
J: TRBJ2-3
size: -
CDR3: CASISRGSSSTDTQYF
DNA: TGTGCCAGTATATCCCGGGGGAGCTCTAGCACAGATACGCAGTATTTT

V: TRBV24-1
D: TRBD1
J: TRBJ1-5
size: few
CDR3: CATSGGQGSRPQHF
DNA: TGTGCCACCAGTGGTGGACAGGGCTCGCGGCCCCAGCATTTT